This T cell receptor (beta chain) is from a study of CD8 T cells in ankylosing spondylitis (dated by TCRdb to 2016 to 2017). In terms of the full investigation: T cell receptor beta repertoires were profiled in healthy donors and ankylosing spondylitis patients so that disease-linked TCR variants could be found. Peripheral blood was sampled, and synovial fluid was also collected from ankylosing spondylitis patients. The full study cohort was made up of 25 ankylosing spondylitis patients and fewer than 120 healthy donors. Results and caveats for the whole study, not just this receptor: The disease-linked clones had a CD8+ phenotype and were found at relatively low frequencies in peripheral blood. Some motif variants had previously been reported in the synovial fluid and blood of reactive arthritis patients, which suggests shared mechanisms of disease initiation. A TCR beta motif of several highly homologous amino acid variants appeared characteristic of blood from ankylosing spondylitis patients. Significant enrichment of the disease-linked clones was reported in matched synovial fluid samples from ankylosing spondylitis patients.

The sequencer listed for this sample is Illumina HiSeq 2500. Quantitative 5'-RACE with molecular barcodes was the method used to prepare the TCR beta libraries. In the original analysis: Disease-linked TCR variants were identified with a new computational method built on a probabilistic model of VDJ rearrangement. TCRdb handled the public reads itself, with Q25 trimming in fastp and clone calling in MiXCR, and kept productive beta chains. All rows with the same CDR3 protein become a single entry with the most common DNA and genes. The authors' filters were not applied to this entry. The table for this sample lists hundreds of thousands of distinct CDR3 sequences; around 21% of them were counted only once. 3.5% of the sample is held by the ten biggest clonotypes. Trimmed from V: 0 bases; trimmed from J: 4 bases; junction bases lacking a gene match: 4. The germline V gene gives CDR1 as SQVTM and CDR2 as ANQGSEA. The CDR3 spans 14 residues, from the cysteine through the phenylalanine. The retained sequence is limited to the CDR3, 42 bases, with the frame set at the first base.

Note on this clonotype: The antigen it binds to is not known. No qualities accompany the bases; no much larger clone lies one base away.

The V and J genes are TRBV29-1 and TRBJ2-5; 8 central nucleotides agree with TRBD2. The receptor's source is a female donor with ankylosing spondylitis or in good health (not recorded which). Sequencing input: blood, either unsorted or a sorted T cell fraction (not recorded which). CDR3 region: CSVEDGRAGETQYF. The nucleotide sequence reads as follows: TGCAGCGTTGAAGACGGGAGGGCGGGAGAGACCCAGTACTTC. Reference TRBV29-1 and TRBJ2-5 proteins supply the regions before and after the CDR3; the full variable domain is: SAVISQKPSRDICQRGTSLTIQCQVDSQVTMMFWYRQQPGQSLTLIATANQGSEATYESGFVIDKFPISRPNLTFSTLTVSNMSPEDSSIYLCSVEDGRAGETQYFGPGTRLLVL.